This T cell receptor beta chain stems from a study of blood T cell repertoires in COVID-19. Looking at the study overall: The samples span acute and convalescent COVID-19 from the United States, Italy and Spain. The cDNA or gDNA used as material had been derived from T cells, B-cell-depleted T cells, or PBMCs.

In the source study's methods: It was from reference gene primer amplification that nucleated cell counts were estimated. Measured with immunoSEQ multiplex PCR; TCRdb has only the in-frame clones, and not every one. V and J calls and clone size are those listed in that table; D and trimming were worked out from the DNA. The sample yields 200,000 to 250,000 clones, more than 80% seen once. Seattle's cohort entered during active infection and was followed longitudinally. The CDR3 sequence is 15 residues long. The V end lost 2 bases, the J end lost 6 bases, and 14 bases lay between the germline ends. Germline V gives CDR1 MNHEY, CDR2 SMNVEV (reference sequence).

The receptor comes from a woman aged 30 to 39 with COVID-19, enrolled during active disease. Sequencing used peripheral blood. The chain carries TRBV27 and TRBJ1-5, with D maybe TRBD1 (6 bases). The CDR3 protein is CASSLGGRGGQPQHF. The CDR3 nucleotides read TGTGCCAGCAGTTTAGGGGGCAGGGGCGGTCAGCCCCAGCATTTT.